This TCR beta chain is drawn from a study of T-cell reconstitution after alpha-beta-depleted transplantation in children. V gave up 2 bases and J gave up 2 bases, with 16 bases separating them. The CDR3 runs to 16 residues. Unique molecular identifiers were incorporated when the TCRbeta library was constructed. TCRdb re-analysed the PCR reads in MiXCR, keeping a single row per CDR3 protein. The sample holds over 100,000 distinct CDR3 sequences, 9% to 12% seen once. The sample here was PBMCs, taken before TCRalphabeta/CD19-depleted stem cell transplant. The receptor comes from a boy younger than 10 with acute lymphoblastic leukemia, due to receive a stem cell transplant. The chain carries TRBV12-3 or TRBV12-4 and TRBJ2-7; D unclear. CDR3 bases: TGTGCCAGCAGTTTATCCACCGGAAAAGGTCCCTACGAGCAGTACTTC. Translation gives CASSLSTGKGPYEQYF.